The 15 T cell receptor beta chains presented below share a single source sample, sequenced in a study of glioma-infiltrating T cells. Amplification of TCR alpha and beta CDR3 regions from RNA used iRepertoire nested multiplex PCR. TCRdb processed the multiplex PCR reads anew with MiXCR; each CDR3 protein has one entry. This sample has some 130,000 distinct CDR3 sequences, with about 22% found just once. The sequencing sample was made of glioma tissue, nonneoplastic brain tissue, or PBMCs (not recorded which). The receptor set was obtained from a human donor with low-grade glioma or glioblastoma, undergoing nonglioma brain surgery, or in good health (not recorded which).

A single count supports this clonotype. The CDR3 here is CASSTTGNSPLHF. In DNA form, the CDR3 reads TGTGCCAGCAGCACGACGGGAAATTCACCCCTCCACTTT. This chain uses TRBV9 with TRBJ1-6; D gene uncertain. Trimming removed 4 bases from V and 7 bases from J, with 9 bases in between. Germline CDR1 reads SGDLS; CDR2 reads YYNGEE. This CDR3 contains 13 residues.

This clonotype was detected ten times or more. This chain links TRBV20-1 with TRBJ1-2; tentatively, D is TRBD1 (6 bases). The ends were cut back, 0 bases at V and 2 bases at J, with 13 bases in the middle. Germline CDR1 DFQATT, CDR2 SNEGSKA (reference sequence). The CDR3 is 15 residues long. The CDR3 is CSARDLPGANYGYTF. CDR3 DNA: TGCAGTGCTAGAGATCTGCCGGGGGCCAACTATGGCTACACCTTC.

This clonotype has a count of ten or more. The chain couples TRBV6-1 to TRBJ1-5; TRBD1 matches 9 bases. With 5 bases clipped from V and 7 bases from J, the junction kept 12 bases outside the gene matches. There are 16 residues in the CDR3. Germline values: CDR1 MNHNS, CDR2 SASEGT. CDR3: CASSPAGTGTGQPQHF. CDR3 nucleotide sequence: TGTGCCAGCAGTCCTGCCGGGACAGGGACGGGGCAGCCCCAGCATTTT.

The chain employs TRBV7-3 and TRBJ2-3; 13 nucleotides agree with TRBD2. This CDR3 comprises 18 residues. With 4 bases clipped from V and 3 bases from J, the junction kept 10 bases outside the gene matches. CDR1 and CDR2 from the germline V gene are SGHTA and FQGTGA. The CDR3 protein is CASSSGLAGDLRTDTQYF. For the CDR3, the DNA is TGTGCCAGCAGCTCCGGACTAGCGGGGGATCTGAGAACAGATACGCAGTATTTT.

Details on this clonotype: Just one base apart from a much larger clone, this may be a read error. The V and J genes are TRBV25-1 and TRBJ2-5; TRBD1 might be the D (6 bases). Per the germline V gene, CDR1 is MGHDK and CDR2 is SYGVNS. CDR3 length: 13 amino acids. The CDR3 here is CASRKGHQETQHF. The CDR3 coding sequence is TGTGCCAGCCGCAAGGGACACCAAGAGACCCAGCACTTC.

The J gene is TRBJ2-5, the V gene TRBV4-2, with TRBD2 matching over 12 bases. The germline gives CDR1 LGHNA, CDR2 YNFKEQ. The CDR3 length is 17 residues. The ends lost 5 bases at V and 3 bases at J; junction bases unmatched: 10. Written as DNA, the CDR3 is TGTGCCAGCAGCTCGTTAGGGCTAGCGGGGGGGAAAGAGACCCAGTACTTC. This codes for CASSSLGLAGGKETQYF.

In this sample, this clonotype turned up once. The V call is TRBV2, the J call TRBJ1-2; D is unresolved. Trimming left V 4 bases short and J 6 bases short, with 15 bases between. The germline V gene encodes CDR1 SNHLY and CDR2 FYNNEI. This CDR3 has 14 residues. CDR3 in amino acids: CASSGMDYGHGYTF. The CDR3 nucleotides read TGTGCCAGCAGTGGAATGGACTATGGCCATGGCTACACCTTC. Based on the CDR3 plus reference TRBV2 and TRBJ1-2, the full variable domain is EPEVTQTPSHQVTQMGQEVILRCVPISNHLYFYWYRQILGQKVEFLVSFYNNEISEKSEIFDDQFSVERPDGSNFTLKIRSTKLEDSAMYFCASSGMDYGHGYTFGSGTRLTVV.

This chain connects TRBV4-2 to TRBJ1-2, with D tentatively TRBD1 (5 bases). The CDR3 extends over 14 amino acids. Trimming pared 4 bases from V and 3 bases from J, leaving 12 bases between. In germline, CDR1 is LGHNA, CDR2 YNFKEQ. In DNA form, the CDR3 reads TGTGCCAGCAGCCTTCGACAGATGGACTATGGCTACACCTTC. Protein: CASSLRQMDYGYTF.

The chain links TRBV27 to TRBJ1-5, with D perhaps matching TRBD1 (6 bases). CDR1 is MNHEY and CDR2 is SMNVEV in the germline V gene (reference sequence). The CDR3 totals 14 residues. V was shortened by 5 bases and J by 4 bases, with 12 bases between the two germline ends. The CDR3 reads CASSPTGANQPQHF. CDR3 nucleotide sequence: TGTGCCAGCAGTCCGACAGGAGCTAATCAGCCCCAGCATTTT.

This clonotype was seen at least ten times. The genes are TRBV27 and TRBJ1-1; D not certain. The germline CDR1 and CDR2 sequences are MNHEY and SMNVEV (reference sequence). The CDR3 runs to 13 residues. Trimming took 5 bases from V and 0 from J, leaving 7 bases between them. This CDR3 is CASSAPLNTEAFF. The CDR3 DNA reads as TGTGCCAGCAGTGCCCCATTGAACACTGAAGCTTTCTTT.

This clonotype was picked up a small number of times. This rearrangement joins TRBV6-4 to TRBJ2-2, with D unresolved. There are 14 residues in the CDR3. Looked up from germline, CDR1 is MRHNA and CDR2 is SNTAGT. V lost 0 bases and J 5 bases, leaving 7 bases between the germline ends. The CDR3 nucleotides read TGTGCCAGCAGTGACTCAACACGAACCGGGGAGCTGTTTTTT. Protein: CASSDSTRTGELFF.

This clonotype was observed at least ten times. The rearrangement uses TRBV20-1 and TRBJ1-1; D not resolved. The ends were cut back, 0 bases at V and 0 bases at J, with 17 bases in the middle. Looked up from germline, CDR1 is DFQATT and CDR2 is SNEGSKA (reference sequence). The CDR3 loop spans 17 amino acids. The CDR3 DNA follows: TGCAGTGCTAGAGATGCGGGCCCCGAGGGAATGAACACTGAAGCTTTCTTT. Protein: CSARDAGPEGMNTEAFF.

As concerns this clonotype: One end of the junction does not line up with germline, which may come from a read error. This chain uses TRBV7-7 with TRBJ2-3; a possible D gene is TRBD2 (5 bases). The CDR3 sequence is 15 residues long. The germline V gene encodes CDR1 SSHAT and CDR2 FNYEAQ (reference sequence). The CDR3 here is CASSLGAIAGDTQYF. The CDR3 nucleotides are TGTGCTAGCAGCTTAGGTGCGATTGCGGGAGATACGCAGTATTTT.

The chain is built from TRBV5-1 and TRBJ1-1, with a tentative D call TRBD1 (5 bases). CDR1 is SGHRS and CDR2 is YFSETQ in the germline V gene. Between the trimmed V and J ends, which lost 4 bases and 3 bases, there was a span of 16 bases. The length of the CDR3 is 15 residues. CDR3 region: CASSQFPGTHTEAFF. The DNA for the CDR3 is TGCGCCAGCAGCCAGTTTCCCGGGACCCACACTGAAGCTTTCTTT.

The chain links TRBV7-9 to TRBJ2-3; 7 nucleotides align to TRBD1. Trimming at V came to 5 bases and at J to 7 bases, leaving 12 bases not matched to a gene. This CDR3 is built from 15 residues. Germline lookup yields CDR1 SEHNR and CDR2 FQNEAQ (reference sequence). This CDR3 reads CASSLTGVLTYTQYF. CDR3 sequence (DNA): TGTGCCAGCAGCCTCACAGGGGTTTTAACATATACGCAGTATTTT.